This note documents a single T cell receptor (beta chain) sequence. This sample was taken from a study of immune characterization of retroperitoneal liposarcoma. TCRdb recomputed calls from the PCR reads with MiXCR, one row per CDR3 protein. There are around 13,000 distinct CDR3 sequences in the sample; around 50% occur only once, and roughly an eighth lies in the top ten. The CDR3 runs to 14 residues. The germline V gene has CDR1 SGHNT and CDR2 YENEEA. Material: tumor tissue. This clonotype originated in a female donor with retroperitoneal liposarcoma. V gene TRBV11-3 combines with J gene TRBJ2-1; perhaps TRBD2 as D (5 bases). The closer fit of TRBJ2-7 to the DNA end suggests the J call may be wrong. The CDR3 nucleotides are TGTGCCAGCTCCCTTGGCGGGTCTAACAATGAGCAGTACTTC. Protein sequence: CASSLGGSNNEQYF.